This T cell receptor (beta chain) is from a study of CD8 T cells in ankylosing spondylitis. The CDR3 is 14 amino acids. Trimming took 6 bases from V and 2 from J, leaving 13 bases between them. Study findings and constraints: Within matched ankylosing spondylitis synovial fluid, disease-linked clones were reportedly significantly enriched. Disease-associated clones were CD8+ and fairly uncommon in peripheral blood. A motif of under ten highly homologous TCR beta variants was seen as apparently characteristic of ankylosing spondylitis blood. In synovial fluid and blood from reactive arthritis, some motif variants were previously reported.

For TCR beta, libraries came from quantitative 5'-RACE with molecular barcodes. TCRdb reprocessed the 5' RACE reads via MiXCR and lists one record per CDR3 protein. In the table there are a few hundred thousand distinct CDR3 sequences, around 20% of which are singletons. There are a few counts of this clonotype. Its antigen is still unknown. The TCR originated in a male donor with ankylosing spondylitis. The sequenced sample was blood, either unsorted or a sorted T cell fraction (not recorded which). This chain links TRBV12-3 or TRBV12-4 with TRBJ1-1; tentative D call: TRBD1 (5 bases). CDR3 in amino acids: CASSIRDRNTEAFF. The CDR3 DNA follows: TGTGCCAGCAGCATTAGAGACAGAAACACTGAAGCTTTCTTT.